The clone carrying this TCR beta chain was picked up many times. Its cognate antigen is unknown. This specimen comes from a study of T cells in Graves' hyperthyroidism and ophthalmopathy. Overall study context: Before treatment of any kind, peripheral blood was taken at initial diagnosis. Study results and caveats: Most thyroid clonotypes expanded above 0.001 were also detected in blood.

Lactation, pregnancy, other autoimmune disease or uncontrolled infection excluded patients. PBMCs were derived from about 10 ml fresh peripheral blood. Amplification yielded TCR beta CDR3 regions, with RNA transcripts as the source. TCR CDR3 underwent first-round RT-PCR with the HTBI primer set. TCRdb re-called the multiplex PCR reads with MiXCR, one entry per CDR3 protein. The top ten clones hold roughly 7.1% of a sample with nearly 600,000 distinct CDR3 sequences, approximately 15% of them seen once. Sequences were obtained from blood. The sequence was collected from a young woman with Graves' ophthalmopathy.

The CDR3 nucleotides are TGTGCCAGCAGTCGGGACAGTCCTGCCTACGAGCAGTACTTC. Its protein is CASSRDSPAYEQYF. The chain joins TRBV12-3 or TRBV12-4 to TRBJ2-7; 7 bases align to TRBD1. V shed 5 bases and J 2 bases; nucleotides not matched to a gene: 6. The CDR3 covers 14 residues.